This T cell receptor beta chain comes out of a study of OX40 agonist ivuxolimab in advanced cancers. Study-wide context: Dose-escalation patients suffered from hepatocellular carcinoma, melanoma, renal cell or head and neck cancer.

Data came from immunoSEQ multiplex PCR; TCRdb stores just in-frame clones and leaves some out. The sample shows almost 80,000 clones, about four fifths of them seen only once. Germline lookup yields CDR1 LNHDA and CDR2 SQIVND (reference sequence). This CDR3 region has 15 residues. Trimming took off 3 bases at V and 0 bases at J, with 11 bases between the two ends. The chain carries TRBV19 and TRBJ1-1; D is perhaps TRBD1 (5 bases). The sequenced sample was CD4+ or CD8+ T cells sorted from blood, obtained in a trial of the OX40 agonist ivuxolimab. The source of this sequence is an adult with an advanced solid tumor such as melanoma, head and neck, liver or kidney cancer. CDR3 nucleotides: TGTGCCAGTAGTATGCGGGGACGGCTGAACACTGAAGCTTTCTTT. Protein sequence: CASSMRGRLNTEAFF.